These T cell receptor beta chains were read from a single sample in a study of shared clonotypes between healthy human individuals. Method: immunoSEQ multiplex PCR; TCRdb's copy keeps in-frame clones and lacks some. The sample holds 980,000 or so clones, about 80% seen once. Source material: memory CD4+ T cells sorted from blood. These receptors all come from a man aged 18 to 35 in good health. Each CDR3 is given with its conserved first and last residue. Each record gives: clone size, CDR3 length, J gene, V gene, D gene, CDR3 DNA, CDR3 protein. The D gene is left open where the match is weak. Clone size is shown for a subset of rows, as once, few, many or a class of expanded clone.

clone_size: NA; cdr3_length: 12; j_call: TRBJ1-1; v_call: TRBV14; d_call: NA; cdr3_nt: TGTGCCAGCAGCCAAGGCATATTTAAAGCTTTCTTT; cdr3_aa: CASSQGIFKAFF
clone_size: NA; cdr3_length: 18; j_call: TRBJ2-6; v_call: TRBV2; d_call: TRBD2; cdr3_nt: TGTGCCAGCAGTGAGGATAGCGGGGGAACACGTGGGGCCAACGTCCTGACTTTC; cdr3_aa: CASSEDSGGTRGANVLTF
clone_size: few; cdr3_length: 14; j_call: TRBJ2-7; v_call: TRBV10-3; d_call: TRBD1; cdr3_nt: TGTGCCACTATGGACAGGGGCTTCTCCTACGAGCAGTACTTC; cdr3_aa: CATMDRGFSYEQYF
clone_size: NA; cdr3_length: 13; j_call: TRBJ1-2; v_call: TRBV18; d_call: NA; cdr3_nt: TGTGCCAGCTCACCGGACCGCTCCTATGGCTACACCTTC; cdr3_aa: CASSPDRSYGYTF
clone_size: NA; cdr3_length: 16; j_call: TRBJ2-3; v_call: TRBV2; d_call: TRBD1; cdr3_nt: TGTGCCAGCAGCGACCGATCGCGACAGGGTACAGATACGCAGTATTTT; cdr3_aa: CASSDRSRQGTDTQYF
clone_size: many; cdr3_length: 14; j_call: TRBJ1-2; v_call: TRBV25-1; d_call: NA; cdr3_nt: TGTGCCAGCAGAAAGACGGGCCGGGGCCATGGCTACACCTTC; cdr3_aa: CASRKTGRGHGYTF
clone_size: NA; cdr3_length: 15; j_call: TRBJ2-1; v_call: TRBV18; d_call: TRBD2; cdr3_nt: TGTGCCAGCTCACTTACTAGCGGGAGTTCTGATGAGCAGTTCTTC; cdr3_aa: CASSLTSGSSDEQFF
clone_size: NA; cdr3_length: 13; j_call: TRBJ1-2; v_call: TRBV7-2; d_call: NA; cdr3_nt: TGTGCCAGCAGTTCTTACAGGGTTCGGGGCTACACCTTC; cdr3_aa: CASSSYRVRGYTF
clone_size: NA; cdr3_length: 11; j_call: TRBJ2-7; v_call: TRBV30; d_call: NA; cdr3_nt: TGTGCCTCGGTCAGGTCTTACGAGCAGTACTTC; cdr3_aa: CASVRSYEQYF
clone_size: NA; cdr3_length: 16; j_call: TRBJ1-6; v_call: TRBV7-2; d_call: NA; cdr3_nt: TGTGCCAGCAGCTTAGGGGGGGCAGGGTTATATTCACCCCTCCACTTT; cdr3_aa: CASSLGGAGLYSPLHF
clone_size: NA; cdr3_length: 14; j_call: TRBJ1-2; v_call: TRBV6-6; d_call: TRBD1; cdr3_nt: TGTGCCAGCAGCCACGGAGGGGGCGGCTATGGCTACACCTTC; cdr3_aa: CASSHGGGGYGYTF
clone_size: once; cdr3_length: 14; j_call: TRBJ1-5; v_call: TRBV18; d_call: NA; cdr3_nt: TGTGCCAGCTCACCAGAGACAGGAGCCCAGCCCCAGCATTTT; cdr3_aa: CASSPETGAQPQHF
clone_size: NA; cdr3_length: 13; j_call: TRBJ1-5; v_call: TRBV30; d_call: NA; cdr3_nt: TGTGCCTGGAGTCGGGGGGCCGGCCAGCCCCAGCATTTT; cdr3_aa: CAWSRGAGQPQHF
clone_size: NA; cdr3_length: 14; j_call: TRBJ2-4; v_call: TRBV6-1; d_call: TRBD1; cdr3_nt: TGTGCCAGCAGTGAAGCTACACAGGGGGTGGTTCAGTACTTC; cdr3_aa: CASSEATQGVVQYF
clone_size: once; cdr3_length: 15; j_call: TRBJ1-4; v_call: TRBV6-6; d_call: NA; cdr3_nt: TGTGCCAGCATCCTCGGTGGGGCAACTAATGAAAAACTGTTTTTT; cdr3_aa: CASILGGATNEKLFF
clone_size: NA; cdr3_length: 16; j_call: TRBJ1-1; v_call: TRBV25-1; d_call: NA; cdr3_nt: TGTGCCAGGGGAGGGGTGGCAGAGCCTTTGAACACTGAAGCTTTCTTT; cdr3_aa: CARGGVAEPLNTEAFF
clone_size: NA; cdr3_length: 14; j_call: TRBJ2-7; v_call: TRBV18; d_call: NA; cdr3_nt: TGTGCCAGCTCACCACCGTCCGGGGGCTACGAGCAGTACTTC; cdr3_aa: CASSPPSGGYEQYF
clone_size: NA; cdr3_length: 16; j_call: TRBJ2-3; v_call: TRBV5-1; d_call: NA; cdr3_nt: TGCGCCAGCAGCTTGGATCTTGGCCTAGGCACAGATACGCAGTATTTT; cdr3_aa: CASSLDLGLGTDTQYF
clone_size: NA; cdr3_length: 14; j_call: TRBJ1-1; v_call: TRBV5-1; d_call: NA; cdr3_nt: TGCGCCAGCTCTATGGACAGTTTGAACACTGAAGCTTTCTTT; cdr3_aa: CASSMDSLNTEAFF
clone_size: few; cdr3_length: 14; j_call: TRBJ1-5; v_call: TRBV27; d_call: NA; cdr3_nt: TGTGCCAGCAGTCCAGCAGGGGGCAATCAGCCCCAGCATTTT; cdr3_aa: CASSPAGGNQPQHF
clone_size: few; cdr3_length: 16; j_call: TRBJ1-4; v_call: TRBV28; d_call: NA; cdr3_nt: TGTGCCAGCAGTCTGCAGGTTGTTGGGGCTAATGAAAAACTGTTTTTT; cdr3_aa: CASSLQVVGANEKLFF
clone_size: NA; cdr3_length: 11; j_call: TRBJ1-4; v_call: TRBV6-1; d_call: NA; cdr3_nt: TGTGCCAGCAAAGTTAATGAAAAACTGTTTTTT; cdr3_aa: CASKVNEKLFF
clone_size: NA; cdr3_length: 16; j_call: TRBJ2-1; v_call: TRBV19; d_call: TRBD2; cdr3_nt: TGTGCCAGTAAAGCCGGGACTAGCGGGGCATACAATGAGCAGTTCTTC; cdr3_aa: CASKAGTSGAYNEQFF
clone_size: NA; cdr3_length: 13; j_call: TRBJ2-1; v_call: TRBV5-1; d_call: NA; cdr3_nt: TGCGCCAGCAGCTTGGACCCCCACAATGAGCAGTTCTTC; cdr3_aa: CASSLDPHNEQFF
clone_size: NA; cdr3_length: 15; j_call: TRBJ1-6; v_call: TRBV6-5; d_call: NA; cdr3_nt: TGTGCCAGCAGTTACTCCGGGGGTCCCAATTCACCCCTCCACTTT; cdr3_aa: CASSYSGGPNSPLHF
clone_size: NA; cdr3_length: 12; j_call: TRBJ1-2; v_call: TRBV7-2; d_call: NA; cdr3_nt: TGTGCCAGCAGCTGGACTAACTATGGCTACACCTTC; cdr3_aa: CASSWTNYGYTF
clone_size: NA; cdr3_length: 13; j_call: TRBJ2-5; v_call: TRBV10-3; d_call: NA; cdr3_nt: TGTGCCATCAGTGAGTCGAGAAAGGAGACCCAGTACTTC; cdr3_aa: CAISESRKETQYF
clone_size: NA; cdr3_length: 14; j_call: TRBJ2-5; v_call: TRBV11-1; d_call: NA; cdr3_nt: TGTGCCAGCAGCTTAGGTTCCGGGCAAGAGACCCAGTACTTC; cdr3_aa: CASSLGSGQETQYF
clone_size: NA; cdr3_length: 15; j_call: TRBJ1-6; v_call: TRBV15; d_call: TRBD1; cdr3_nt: TGTGCCACCAGCTCAGGGGGGCAGGGGACTTCACCCCTCCACTTT; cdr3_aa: CATSSGGQGTSPLHF
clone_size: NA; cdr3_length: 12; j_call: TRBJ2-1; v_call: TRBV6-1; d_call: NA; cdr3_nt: TGTGCCAGCAGTGAACAGTACAATGAGCAGTTCTTC; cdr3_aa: CASSEQYNEQFF
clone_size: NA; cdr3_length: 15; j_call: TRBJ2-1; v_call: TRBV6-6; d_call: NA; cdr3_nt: TGTGCCAGCAGTTCCGGGACTTCAGGAAGGAATGAGCAGTTCTTC; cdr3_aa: CASSSGTSGRNEQFF
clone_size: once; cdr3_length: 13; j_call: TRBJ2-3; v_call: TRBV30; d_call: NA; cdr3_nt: TGTGCCTGGAGTGCGGAACTAGCAGATACGCAGTATTTT; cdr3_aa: CAWSAELADTQYF
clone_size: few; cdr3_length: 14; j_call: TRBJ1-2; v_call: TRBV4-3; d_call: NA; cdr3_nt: TGCGCCAGCAGCCAAGATATACAGGCGTATGGCTACACCTTC; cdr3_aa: CASSQDIQAYGYTF
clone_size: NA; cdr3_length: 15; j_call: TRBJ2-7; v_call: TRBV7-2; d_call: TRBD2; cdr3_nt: TGTGCCAGCAGCTTTAGCGGGGGGGGACCCTACGAGCAGTACTTC; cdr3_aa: CASSFSGGGPYEQYF
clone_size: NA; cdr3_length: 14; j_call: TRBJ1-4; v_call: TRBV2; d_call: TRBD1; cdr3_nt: TGTGCCAGCAGTGAACAGGGGGCAGGAGAAAAACTGTTTTTT; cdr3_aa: CASSEQGAGEKLFF
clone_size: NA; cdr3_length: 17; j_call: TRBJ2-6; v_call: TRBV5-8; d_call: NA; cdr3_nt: TGTGCCAGCAAGGGCCCAGCCGGGGCCTCTGGGGCCAACGTCCTGACTTTC; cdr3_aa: CASKGPAGASGANVLTF
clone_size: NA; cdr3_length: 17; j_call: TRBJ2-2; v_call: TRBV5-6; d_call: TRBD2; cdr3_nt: TGTGCCAGCAGCTTGGCGGCTAGCGGGAGAACCGCCGGGGAGCTGTTTTTT; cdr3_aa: CASSLAASGRTAGELFF
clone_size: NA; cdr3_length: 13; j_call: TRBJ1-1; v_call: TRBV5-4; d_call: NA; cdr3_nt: TGTGCCAGCAGCTTGCAGTCTACCCGGGAAGCTTTCTTT; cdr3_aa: CASSLQSTREAFF
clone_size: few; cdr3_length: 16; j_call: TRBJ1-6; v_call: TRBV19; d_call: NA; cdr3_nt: TGTGCCAGTAGTATATCCCGGACCCTGAGGAATTCACCCCTCCACTTT; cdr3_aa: CASSISRTLRNSPLHF
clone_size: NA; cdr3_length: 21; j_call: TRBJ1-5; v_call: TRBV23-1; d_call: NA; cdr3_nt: TGCGCCCCGTATAATGTCGGAAACCGGGACGGAATACCCTTTGGCAATCAGCCCCAGCATTTT; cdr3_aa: CAPYNVGNRDGIPFGNQPQHF